This T cell receptor beta chain appears in the sequencing data of a study of technical replicates of blood from a few donors. Germline V gene sequence: CDR1 MNHEY, CDR2 SMNVEV (reference sequence). CDR3 size: 15 residues. With V trimmed by 3 bases and J by 6 bases, 4 bases remained unmatched. Sequenced by immunoSEQ multiplex PCR; TCRdb stores in-frame clones only, minus some. The data contain 80,000 to 95,000 clones, approximately 90% of them singletons. Sequenced material: T cells isolated from PBMCs. The TCR was taken from a human donor in good health. The chain uses TRBV27 and TRBJ2-1; the match to TRBD1 covers 11 bases. The chain's CDR3 is CASSLWDRGTNEQFF. For the CDR3, the DNA is TGTGCCAGCAGTTTGTGGGACAGGGGGACCAATGAGCAGTTCTTC.